What follows are 17 T cell receptor beta chains derived from one specimen sequenced in a study of shared clonotypes between healthy human individuals. Libraries were prepared by immunoSEQ multiplex PCR; TCRdb keeps only in-frame clonotypes and omits some of them. The table has 950,000 to 1,200,000 clones, roughly 80% seen once. Input material: memory CD4+ T cells from PBMCs. Noted subset: CD45RA-negative fraction. Receptor source: a man aged 18 to 29 in good health. Some clones in this sample may be carry-over from other donors' samples.

Only one count was recorded for this clone. The rearrangement joins TRBV11-2 to TRBJ2-1; D unclear. Trimming shortened V by 4 bases and J by 6 bases, and 10 bases separated the two germline ends. The CDR3 is 13 residues long. In germline, CDR1 is SGHAT, CDR2 FQNNGV. The CDR3 loop reads CASSSPRLNEQFF. CDR3 nucleotide sequence: TGTGCCAGCAGCTCCCCGCGGCTCAATGAGCAGTTCTTC.

The J gene is TRBJ1-5, the V gene TRBV7-2; 9 bases match TRBD1. With 3 bases clipped from V and 11 bases from J, the junction kept 5 bases outside the gene matches. CDR3 length: 13 residues. Germline loops: CDR1 SGHTA, CDR2 FQGNSA. CDR3 protein: CASSLGTGRAQHF. Written as DNA, the CDR3 is TGTGCCAGCAGCTTGGGGACAGGGAGAGCCCAGCATTTT.

The genes are TRBV20-1 and TRBJ2-1, with 8 bases lining up with TRBD1. This CDR3 has 10 residues. With V trimmed by 8 bases and J by 8 bases, 2 bases remained unmatched. Looked up from germline, CDR1 is DFQATT and CDR2 is SNEGSKA (reference sequence). CDR3 sequence reads: CSSTGDEQFF. CDR3 bases: TGCAGTTCGACAGGGGATGAGCAGTTCTTC.

V and J are TRBV6-1 and TRBJ1-1; D is possibly TRBD1 (6 bases). V shed 7 bases and J shed 1 base, with 13 bases lying between them. The germline V gene encodes CDR1 MNHNS and CDR2 SASEGT. The CDR3 totals 14 residues. CDR3 region: CASKGGGENTEAFF. The DNA for the CDR3 is TGTGCCAGCAAGGGAGGGGGGGAGAACACTGAAGCTTTCTTT.

In regard to this clone: This sample includes further DNA sequences coding for the same CDR3. The chain combines TRBV7-9 with TRBJ1-4; D unresolved. This CDR3 has 14 residues. Germline CDR1 SEHNR, CDR2 FQNEAQ (reference sequence). The V gene lost 1 base and the J gene lost 8 bases, with 11 bases spanning the gap. The DNA for the CDR3 is TGTGCCAGCAGCTTAGTAGGAGCCGGGGAAAAACTGTTTTTT. Residues: CASSLVGAGEKLFF.

This sequence joins TRBV1 and TRBJ2-1. TRBV1 is a recognized pseudogene. CDR3 length: 19 amino acids. The CDR3 sequence is CTSSHISGSETDSYNEQFF. CDR3 DNA sequence: TGCACCAGCAGCCACATAAGTGGTTCCGAGACCGACTCCTACAATGAGCAGTTCTTC.

The rearrangement uses TRBV5-1 and TRBJ2-7; the match to TRBD2 covers 13 bases. CDR3 length equals 14 residues. Trimming removed 3 bases from V and 5 bases from J; junction bases left unmatched: 2. Germline V gene data show CDR1 as SGHRS and CDR2 as YFSETQ. Here the CDR3 DNA reads TGCGCCAGCAGCTCCACTAGCGGGAGGGACGAGCAGTACTTC. The encoded protein is CASSSTSGRDEQYF.

This chain uses TRBV11-2 with TRBJ1-1; no clear D. V lost 3 bases to trimming and J lost 11 bases, with 7 bases between them. The CDR3 covers 10 residues. The germline gives CDR1 SGHAT, CDR2 FQNNGV. CDR3 loop: CASSLRQAFF. As DNA, the CDR3 is TGTGCCAGCAGCTTGCGTCAGGCTTTCTTT.

The table lists this clone with a few counts. The chain joins TRBV2 to TRBJ1-2; D uncertain. CDR3 size: 13 residues. The V and J ends lost 2 bases and 8 bases respectively, with 12 bases between them. CDR1 SNHLY and CDR2 FYNNEI come from the germline V gene. CDR3 protein: CASSESGLSGYTF. The CDR3 region has the DNA TGTGCCAGCAGTGAATCGGGGTTGAGCGGCTACACCTTC.

This clone occurred a few times. The chain is built from TRBV10-3 and TRBJ2-7; 7 bases are shared with TRBD1. Germline-derived CDR1 and CDR2 are ENHRY and SYGVKD. The CDR3 has 13 amino acids. The junction had 1 base not matched to a gene; V was cut back by 2 bases and J by 3 bases. This chain's CDR3 is CAISERQGYEQYF. In DNA, the CDR3 is TGTGCCATCAGTGAGCGACAGGGCTACGAGCAGTACTTC.

With regard to this clone: Other nucleotide sequences from this sample produce the same CDR3. The chain uses TRBV11-2 and TRBJ1-5; the D is unclear. The V and J ends lost 0 bases and 1 base respectively, with 4 bases between them. Germline CDR1 SGHAT, CDR2 FQNNGV. CDR3 length equals 14 residues. The CDR3 protein is CASSLEASNQPQHF. As DNA, the CDR3 is TGTGCCAGCAGCTTAGAAGCGAGCAATCAGCCCCAGCATTTT.

The rearrangement links TRBV19 to TRBJ1-5; D remains unclear. The CDR3 is made up of 14 amino acids. V gave up 7 bases and J gave up 5 bases, with 15 bases separating them. Germline assignment: CDR1 LNHDA and CDR2 SQIVND (reference sequence). This CDR3 reads CASTPRQIYQPQHF. In DNA, the CDR3 is TGTGCCAGTACCCCCAGGCAGATTTATCAGCCCCAGCATTTT. Using reference TRBV19 and TRBJ1-5 for the parts outside the CDR3, the full variable domain is DGGITQSPKYLFRKEGQNVTLSCEQNLNHDAMYWYRQDPGQGLRLIYYSQIVNDFQKGDIAEGYSVSREKKESFPLTVTSAQKNPTAFYLCASTPRQIYQPQHFGDGTRLSIL.

The V gene is TRBV6-1, the J gene TRBJ2-1, with 10 bases fitting TRBD2. CDR1 is MNHNS, CDR2 SASEGT, per germline. The CDR3 runs 17 residues. V shed 0 bases and J 2 bases; nucleotides not matched to a gene: 4. The CDR3 region has the DNA TGTGCCAGCAGTGAAGCGCGTCTAGCGGGAGCCTACAATGAGCAGTTCTTC. This translates into CASSEARLAGAYNEQFF.

This clone was recorded once. The chain combines TRBV6-5 with TRBJ1-1; D gene ambiguous. Germline assignment: CDR1 MNHEY and CDR2 SVGAGI. The CDR3 loop spans 14 amino acids. Trimming left V 7 bases short and J 0 bases short, with 12 bases between. CDR3 DNA sequence: TGTGCCAGCAACCCCCCGGGGATGAACACTGAAGCTTTCTTT. Its protein is CASNPPGMNTEAFF.

The chain uses TRBV9 and TRBJ1-1; no clear D gene. V lost 4 bases, J lost 3 bases, and 10 bases lay in between. CDR1 is SGDLS, CDR2 YYNGEE, per germline. This CDR3 comprises 13 residues. CDR3 coding DNA: TGTGCCAGCAGCCTTTACAGTGACACTGAAGCTTTCTTT. It codes for CASSLYSDTEAFF. Using reference TRBV9 and TRBJ1-1 for the parts outside the CDR3, the full variable domain is DSGVTQTPKHLITATGQRVTLRCSPRSGDLSVYWYQQSLDQGLQFLIQYYNGEERAKGNILERFSAQQFPDLHSELNLSSLELGDSALYFCASSLYSDTEAFFGQGTRLTVV.

The rearrangement links TRBV5-4 to TRBJ1-1, with D possibly matching TRBD1 (6 bases). Germline V gene data show CDR1 as SGHNT and CDR2 as YYREEE (reference sequence). The CDR3 is 15 amino acids. The V gene lost 0 bases and the J gene lost 5 bases, with 14 bases spanning the gap. In DNA form, the CDR3 reads TGTGCCAGCAGCTTGGGAAAGGGGGAGATAACTGAAGCTTTCTTT. It encodes CASSLGKGEITEAFF.

The V and J genes are TRBV28 and TRBJ1-2; D is unresolved. The germline CDR1 and CDR2 sequences are MDHEN and SYDVKM. The CDR3 is 11 amino acids. V lost 3 bases to trimming and J lost 7 bases, with 6 bases between them. The CDR3 sequence is CASSFLSGYTF. In DNA form, the CDR3 reads TGTGCCAGCAGTTTTCTATCTGGCTACACCTTC.